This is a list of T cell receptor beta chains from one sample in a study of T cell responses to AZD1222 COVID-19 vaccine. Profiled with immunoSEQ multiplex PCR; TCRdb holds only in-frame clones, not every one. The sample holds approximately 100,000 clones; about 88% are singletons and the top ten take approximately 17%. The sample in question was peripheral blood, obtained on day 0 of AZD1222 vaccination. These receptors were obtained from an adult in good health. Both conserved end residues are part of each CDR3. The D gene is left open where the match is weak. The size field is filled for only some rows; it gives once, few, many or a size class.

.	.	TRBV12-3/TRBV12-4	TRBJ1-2	CASSPLYGAGTF	TGTGCCAGCAGTCCCCTGTACGGGGCTGGCACCTTC
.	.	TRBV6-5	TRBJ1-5	CASSYSGPYSNQPQHF	TGTGCCAGCAGTTACTCTGGGCCGTATAGCAATCAGCCCCAGCATTTT
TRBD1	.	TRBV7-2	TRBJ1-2	CASSPWTGRGYGYTF	TGTGCCAGCAGCCCCTGGACAGGGAGGGGCTATGGCTACACCTTC
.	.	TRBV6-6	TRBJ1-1	CASALFTEAFF	TGTGCCAGCGCCCTCTTCACTGAAGCTTTCTTT
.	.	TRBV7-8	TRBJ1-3	CASSLFSTGDSGNTIYF	TGTGCCAGCAGCTTATTCTCGACGGGAGACTCTGGAAACACCATATATTTT
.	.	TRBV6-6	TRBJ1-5	CASVRGQGNQPQHF	TGTGCCAGCGTCAGAGGGCAGGGCAATCAGCCCCAGCATTTT
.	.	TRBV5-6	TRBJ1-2	CASSPWDTAGFVGYTF	TGTGCCAGCAGCCCGTGGGACACCGCGGGGTTCGTTGGCTACACCTTC
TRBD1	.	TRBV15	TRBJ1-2	CAASGDRGIGYTF	TGTGCCGCCAGTGGGGACAGGGGTATTGGCTACACCTTC
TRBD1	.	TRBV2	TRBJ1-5	CASSVRGRAVSQPQHF	TGTGCCAGCAGTGTGAGGGGGCGAGCGGTTAGTCAGCCCCAGCATTTT
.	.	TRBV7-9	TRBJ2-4	CASSLPPGNIQYF	TGTGCCAGCAGCCTACCCCCTGGCAACATTCAGTACTTC
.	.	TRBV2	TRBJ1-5	CASTAGRGNQPQHF	TGTGCCAGCACAGCGGGCCGGGGCAATCAGCCCCAGCATTTT
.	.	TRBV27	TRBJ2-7	CASSLSGHPTYEQYF	TGTGCCAGCAGTTTATCCGGACATCCAACCTACGAGCAGTACTTC
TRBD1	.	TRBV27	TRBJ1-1	CASRGTGVEAFF	TGTGCCAGCAGAGGGACAGGGGTTGAAGCTTTCTTT
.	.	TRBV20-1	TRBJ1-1	CSARRDTEAFF	TGCAGTGCTCGGCGGGATACTGAAGCTTTCTTT
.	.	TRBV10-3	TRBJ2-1	CAIRALGQGNNEQFF	TGTGCCATCAGGGCCCTTGGGCAGGGGAACAATGAGCAGTTCTTC
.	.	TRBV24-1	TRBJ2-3	CATSDPISFAADTQYF	TGTGCCACCAGTGATCCCATCTCATTTGCTGCAGATACGCAGTATTTT
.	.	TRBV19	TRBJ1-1	CASSIRANTEAFF	TGTGCCAGTAGTATTCGAGCCAACACTGAAGCTTTCTTT
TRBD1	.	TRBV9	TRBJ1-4	CASSVDRGPTNEKLFF	TGTGCCAGCAGCGTGGACAGGGGGCCAACTAATGAAAAACTGTTTTTT
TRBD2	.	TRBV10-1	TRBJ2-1	CASPLCGRAANEQFF	TGCGCCAGCCCGTTATGCGGGAGGGCCGCCAATGAGCAGTTCTTC
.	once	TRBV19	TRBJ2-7	CASRPGQIGGEQYF	TGTGCCAGTAGGCCTGGACAGATTGGGGGCGAGCAGTACTTC
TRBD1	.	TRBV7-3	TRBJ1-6	CASSLTGTGDNSPLHF	TGTGCCAGCAGCTTAACTGGGACAGGGGATAATTCACCCCTCCACTTT
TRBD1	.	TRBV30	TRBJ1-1	CAWSPPGTGVNTEAFF	TGTGCCTGGAGTCCCCCGGGGACAGGGGTAAACACTGAAGCTTTCTTT
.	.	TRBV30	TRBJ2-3	CAWKGDGDTQYF	TGTGCCTGGAAGGGGGATGGGGATACGCAGTATTTT
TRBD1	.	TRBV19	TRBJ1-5	CASSTSGRGGNQPQHF	TGTGCCAGTAGTACCTCGGGCAGGGGGGGGAATCAGCCCCAGCATTTT
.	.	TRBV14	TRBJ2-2	CASSRHTGELFF	TGTGCCAGCAGCCGGCACACCGGGGAGCTGTTTTTT
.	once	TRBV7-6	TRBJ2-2	CASDNGLANTGELFF	TGTGCCAGCGACAACGGGCTCGCGAACACCGGGGAGCTGTTTTTT
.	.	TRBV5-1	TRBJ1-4	CASSLSDSEKLFF	TGCGCCAGCAGCTTGTCCGACAGTGAAAAACTGTTTTTT
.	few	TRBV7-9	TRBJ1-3	CASRLQGAGSGNTIYF	TGTGCCAGCAGACTTCAGGGCGCGGGCTCTGGAAACACCATATATTTT
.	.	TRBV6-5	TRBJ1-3	CASSYSNSIGNTIYF	TGTGCCAGCAGTTACTCGAACAGCATTGGAAACACCATATATTTT
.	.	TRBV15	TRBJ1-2	CATSPGQFLYGYTF	TGTGCCACCAGCCCAGGCCAGTTTCTCTATGGCTACACCTTC
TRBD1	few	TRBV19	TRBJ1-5	CASSPYRGVSNQPQHF	TGTGCCAGTAGTCCATACAGGGGGGTTAGCAATCAGCCCCAGCATTTT
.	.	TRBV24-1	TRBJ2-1	CATSDPGLEQFF	TGTGCCACCAGTGACCCGGGACTCGAGCAGTTCTTC
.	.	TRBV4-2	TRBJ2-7	CASSQDLTKVYEQYF	TGTGCCAGCAGCCAAGATTTAACGAAGGTCTACGAGCAGTACTTC
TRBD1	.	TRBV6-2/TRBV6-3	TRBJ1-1	CASSYYGTGTPAFF	TGTGCCAGCAGTTACTACGGGACAGGGACGCCAGCTTTCTTT
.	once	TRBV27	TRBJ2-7	CASSNRDGTYEQYF	TGTGCCAGCAGTAACCGGGACGGTACCTACGAGCAGTACTTC
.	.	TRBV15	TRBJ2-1	CATSSLLRQGAGNEQFF	TGTGCCACCAGCAGCCTTCTGAGACAGGGAGCGGGCAATGAGCAGTTCTTC
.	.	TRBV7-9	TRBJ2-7	CASSLTGFEQYF	TGTGCCAGCAGCTTAACGGGTTTCGAGCAGTACTTC